A selection of T cell receptor beta chains follows, all from one sample in a study of early T cells in non-severe SARS-CoV-2 infection. A single record per CDR3 protein comes from TCRdb applying MiXCR to the 5' RACE reads. The sample yields about 46,000 distinct CDR3 sequences, 9.4% seen once. Source: whole blood, taken at baseline. The source of these receptors is an adult who was a healthcare worker with PCR-confirmed SARS-CoV-2 infection or an uninfected control (not recorded which). CDR3s include the opening cysteine and the closing phenylalanine or tryptophan. Fields, in order: J gene, clone size, D gene, V gene, CDR3 DNA, CDR3 protein. D genes are given only for firm matches. Some rows mark clone size as missing; the rest say once, few, many or name a class of expanded clone.

TRBJ2-5 | few | TRBD2 | TRBV29-1 | TGCAGCGTTGCTGTCCTAGCGGGAGGTTGGGGGGCCCAGTACTTC | CSVAVLAGGWGAQYF
TRBJ2-2 | many | TRBD2 | TRBV28 | TGTGCCAGCATCGACCTAGCGGGAGGTTCAGGCGGGGAGCTGTTTTTT | CASIDLAGGSGGELFF
TRBJ2-2 | many | - | TRBV11-1 | TGTGCCAGCAGCCGGGACACTGCGAACACCGGGGAGCTGTTTTTT | CASSRDTANTGELFF
TRBJ2-7 | many | - | TRBV5-1 | TGCGCCAGCAGCTTGACTGACGGGACGTACGAGCAGTACTTC | CASSLTDGTYEQYF
TRBJ2-7 | - | - | TRBV29-1 | TGCAGCGTTGTGAAGGACTCCTACGAGCAGTACTTC | CSVVKDSYEQYF
TRBJ2-1 | - | TRBD1 | TRBV5-1 | TGCGCCAGCAGCTTGGCAGGACAGGTATACAATGAGCAGTTCTTC | CASSLAGQVYNEQFF
TRBJ2-3 | once | - | TRBV5-1 | TGCGCCAGCAGCTCCGGGTATCCGGCAGATACGCAGTATTTT | CASSSGYPADTQYF
TRBJ2-1 | few | - | TRBV6-5 | TGTGCCAGCAGCCCCCGGACTGATGTATACAATGAGCAGTTCTTC | CASSPRTDVYNEQFF
TRBJ1-2 | - | - | TRBV12-3/TRBV12-4 | TGTGCCAGCAGTTTAGTATCCAGCACCTATGGCTACACCTTC | CASSLVSSTYGYTF
TRBJ2-7 | many | TRBD2 | TRBV6-6 | TGTGCCAGCAGCCGGGGGGGAGGCGAGCAGTACTTC | CASSRGGGEQYF
TRBJ2-1 | few | TRBD2 | TRBV29-1 | TGCAGTATGGGGGGGAGTCGTGAGCAGTTCTTC | CSMGGSREQFF
TRBJ1-1 | many | - | TRBV18 | TGTGCCAGCTCACCTACAGGAGACGCTGAAGCTTTCTTT | CASSPTGDAEAFF
TRBJ1-6 | many | TRBD1 | TRBV12-3/TRBV12-4 | TGTGCCACCCGACTGGGCGTTGGGACAGGGAATTCACCCCTCCACTTT | CATRLGVGTGNSPLHF
TRBJ2-7 | once | - | TRBV5-5 | TGTGCCAGCAGCCCCCGGGACGGCGCTTGGAACGAGCAGTACTTC | CASSPRDGAWNEQYF
TRBJ2-3 | - | - | TRBV6-4 | TGTGCCAGCAGTAGGGACGGATCAGATACGCAGTATTTT | CASSRDGSDTQYF
TRBJ2-7 | - | - | TRBV5-6 | TGTGCCAGCAGCCGCGGACAGTCTCCCTACGAGCAGTACTTC | CASSRGQSPYEQYF
TRBJ2-1 | few | - | TRBV3-1 | TGTGCCAGCAGCCAAGATACTGTTTCCTACAATGAGCAGTTCTTC | CASSQDTVSYNEQFF
TRBJ2-2 | few | - | TRBV20-1 | TGCAGTGCGAAGACCGGGACCGGCGGCACCGGGGAGCTGTTTTTT | CSAKTGTGGTGELFF
TRBJ2-3 | many | TRBD2 | TRBV5-4 | TGTGCCAGCAGCAAGTCCACTAGCGGGTCACCCACAGATACGCAGTATTTT | CASSKSTSGSPTDTQYF
TRBJ2-5 | few | TRBD2 | TRBV7-2 | TGTGCCAGCAGCTTAGGAGTTTCGGGACTAGCGGAGGAAGAGACCCAGTACTTC | CASSLGVSGLAEEETQYF
TRBJ1-1 | many | - | TRBV7-2 | TGTGCCAGCAGCTTAGAGAACAGGGTATCCGAAGCTTTCTTT | CASSLENRVSEAFF
TRBJ2-1 | - | - | TRBV30 | TGTCGAGGCGACCAGGGGAACGACAATGAGCAGTTCTTC | CRGDQGNDNEQFF
TRBJ2-1 | - | TRBD2 | TRBV3-1 | TGTGCCAGCAGCCAAGTTACTAGCGGAGGGGAGAATGAGCAGTTCTTC | CASSQVTSGGENEQFF
TRBJ1-1 | many | - | TRBV2 | TGTGCCAGCATCCGAACCAGGGACACTGAAGCTTTCTTT | CASIRTRDTEAFF
TRBJ2-1 | many | - | TRBV7-9 | TGTGCCAGCAGCTCGGGACGAGAGGCATTCTATGAGCAGTTCTTC | CASSSGREAFYEQFF
TRBJ2-7 | - | - | TRBV7-9 | TGTGCCAGCAGCGGACGTAGCAGGGGCTCCTACGAGCAGTACTTC | CASSGRSRGSYEQYF
TRBJ1-2 | many | - | TRBV2 | TGTGCCAGCATTGGCCGGACCTACGGCTATGGCTACACCTTC | CASIGRTYGYGYTF